The 22 T cell receptor beta chains below all came from one sample that was sequenced in a study of blood T cell repertoires in COVID-19. Assay: immunoSEQ multiplex PCR; the TCRdb copy retains only in-frame clones and omits some. This table holds a few hundred thousand clones, 80% to 90% found once. Sequenced material: peripheral blood. These receptors were collected from a woman aged 50 to 60 with acute or convalescent COVID-19.

V usage is TRBV19 and J usage is TRBJ1-5, with D unclear. CDR1 and CDR2 from the germline V gene are LNHDA and SQIVND (reference sequence). The CDR3 consists of 12 residues. With 6 bases removed from V and 5 bases from J, the gap between germline ends came to 8 bases. The CDR3 DNA is TGTGCCAGTAGCCTACTCCATCAGCCCCAGCATTTT. It yields the protein CASSLLHQPQHF.

This clone was recorded once. The chain is built from TRBV19 and TRBJ2-3; TRBD2 matches 9 bases. This CDR3 has 15 residues. V gave up 6 bases and J gave up 2 bases; unmatched junction bases: 6. CDR1 is LNHDA, CDR2 SQIVND, per germline (reference sequence). The CDR3 is CASRGLAGNTDTQYF. CDR3 in DNA: TGTGCCAGTAGGGGGCTAGCGGGAAACACAGATACGCAGTATTTT.

The rearrangement links TRBV3-1 (or the pseudogene TRBV3-2) to TRBJ1-6, with a weak D call TRBD1 (5 bases). The V and J ends lost 4 bases and 8 bases respectively, with 15 bases between them. This CDR3 comprises 15 residues. The germline gives CDR1 LGHDT, CDR2 YNNKEL (reference sequence). Here the CDR3 reads CASSPRTRGDSPLHF. CDR3 nucleotides: TGTGCCAGCAGCCCCCGGACCCGGGGGGATTCACCCCTCCACTTT.

The chain employs TRBV7-9 and TRBJ1-2, with 7 bases aligning to TRBD1. This CDR3 region has 16 residues. The germline V gene encodes CDR1 SEHNR and CDR2 FQNEAQ (reference sequence). V lost 0 bases to trimming and J lost 4 bases; unmatched junction nucleotides: 8. CDR3 protein: CASSLAARGVLYGYTF. CDR3 in DNA: TGTGCCAGCAGCTTAGCGGCCAGGGGGGTCCTCTATGGCTACACCTTC.

The J gene is TRBJ2-6, the V gene TRBV5-1; 7 bases are shared with TRBD1. Germline CDR1 and CDR2: SGHRS and YFSETQ. The length of the CDR3 is 15 residues. Trimming at V came to 7 bases and at J to 2 bases, leaving 6 bases not matched to a gene. CDR3 sequence: CASGVQGTGANVLTF. The DNA of the CDR3 is TGCGCCAGCGGTGTACAGGGGACTGGGGCCAACGTCCTGACTTTC.

V and J are TRBV6-2 or TRBV6-3 and TRBJ2-1, with 10 bases that match TRBD2. V dropped 3 bases and J dropped 7; count of bases not matched to a gene: 12. Germline V gene data show CDR1 as MNHEY and CDR2 as SVGEGT. CDR3 length equals 17 residues. The CDR3 is CASSYSLYSGGANEQFF. As DNA, the CDR3 is TGTGCCAGCAGTTATTCCCTATACAGCGGGGGGGCAAATGAGCAGTTCTTC.

J is TRBJ1-1 and V is TRBV9; 12 bases match TRBD1. Trimming at V came to 4 bases and at J to 6 bases, leaving 4 bases not matched to a gene. The germline V gene has CDR1 SGDLS and CDR2 YYNGEE. This CDR3 is built from 14 residues. This CDR3 reads CASSPGQGAAEAFF. The CDR3 bases are TGTGCCAGCAGCCCGGGACAGGGGGCGGCTGAAGCTTTCTTT.

This clone came up once. This chain links TRBV4-3 with TRBJ2-3; 12 bases map to TRBD2. Germline V gene sequence: CDR1 LGHNA, CDR2 YSLEER. J lost 5 bases, V lost 3 bases, and 6 bases had no gene match. There are 16 residues in the CDR3. DNA for the CDR3: TGCGCCAGCAGCCAGGGGCTAGCGGGGGGGCGAGATACGCAGTATTTT. Translated, it gives CASSQGLAGGRDTQYF.

CDR3 amino acids: CAISESRQASYEQYF. The CDR3 DNA follows: TGTGCCATCAGTGAGTCGAGACAGGCCTCCTACGAGCAGTACTTC. This chain uses TRBV10-3 with TRBJ2-7; tentatively, D is TRBD1 (6 bases). The CDR3 is made up of 15 amino acids. Trimming left V 0 bases short and J 0 bases short, with 9 bases between. The germline V gene encodes CDR1 ENHRY and CDR2 SYGVKD.

This sequence joins TRBV7-9 and TRBJ2-1; 8 nucleotides align to TRBD2. This CDR3 is built from 12 residues. Per the germline V gene, CDR1 is SEHNR and CDR2 is FQNEAQ (reference sequence). Trimming removed 5 bases from V and 11 bases from J; junction bases left unmatched: 5. CDR3: CASSPGGTKQFF. The DNA of the CDR3 is TGTGCCAGCAGCCCGGGAGGGACTAAGCAGTTCTTC.

The rearrangement links TRBV7-6 to TRBJ1-2, with 9 bases matching TRBD1. The germline V gene encodes CDR1 SGHVS and CDR2 FNYEAQ. This CDR3 contains 14 residues. After removal of 6 bases from V and 5 bases from J, the junction contained 7 bases not matched to a gene. The CDR3 DNA reads as TGTGCCAGCAGTACCCCGGGACAGGGATATGGCTACACCTTC. This translates into CASSTPGQGYGYTF.

V gene TRBV27 combines with J gene TRBJ1-2, with D possibly being TRBD1 (6 bases). Per germline, CDR1 MNHEY and CDR2 SMNVEV (reference sequence). V was clipped by 6 bases and J by 4 bases, with 15 bases between them. The CDR3 consists of 14 residues. DNA for the CDR3: TGTGCCAGCAGACCGGACAGAGGGCCCTATGGCTACACCTTC. Protein product: CASRPDRGPYGYTF.

The V call is TRBV30, the J call TRBJ2-3; D might be TRBD2 (6 bases). CDR3 length: 12 amino acids. The V end was cut by 3 bases, the J end by 3 bases, with 7 bases between. CDR1 and CDR2 (germline): GTSNPN, SVGIG (reference sequence). CDR3 bases: TGTGCCTGGAGGGAGGGGACAGATACGCAGTATTTT. Its protein product is CAWREGTDTQYF.

The chain joins TRBV4-3 to TRBJ1-2, with D possibly matching TRBD1 (6 bases). This CDR3 contains 16 residues. V lost 1 base and J lost 2, with 14 bases in between. Germline CDR1 LGHNA, CDR2 YSLEER. The CDR3 spells CASSQGVGHRNYGYTF. The CDR3 bases are TGCGCCAGCAGCCAAGGTGTGGGACACCGAAACTATGGCTACACCTTC.

There are a few counts of this clone. The chain uses TRBV4-3 and TRBJ2-3, with a weak D call TRBD2 (5 bases). The germline gives CDR1 LGHNA, CDR2 YSLEER. The CDR3 is 15 amino acids. Trimming stripped 0 bases from V and 5 bases from J, with 12 bases between. This chain's CDR3 is CASSQDSRAGDTQYF. The CDR3, as DNA: TGCGCCAGCAGCCAAGATTCGAGGGCCGGAGATACGCAGTATTTT.

The V gene is TRBV6-2 or TRBV6-3, the J gene TRBJ1-1; D unresolved. Looked up from germline, CDR1 is MNHEY and CDR2 is SVGEGT. The CDR3 has 15 residues. V was cut by 0 bases and J by 4 bases, with 12 bases left in between. The CDR3 loop is CASSYSSRGATEAFF. The CDR3 nucleotides read TGTGCCAGCAGTTACTCGTCGCGGGGAGCCACTGAAGCTTTCTTT.

The rearrangement uses TRBV27 and TRBJ1-2; 11 bases agree with TRBD1. This CDR3 is built from 14 residues. Germline lookup yields CDR1 MNHEY and CDR2 SMNVEV (reference sequence). The V and J ends lost 8 bases and 4 bases, in that order; junction bases with no gene match: 6. The CDR3: CASGGTGGGYGYTF. Here the CDR3 DNA reads TGTGCCAGCGGTGGGACAGGGGGTGGCTATGGCTACACCTTC.

The chain links TRBV7-8 to TRBJ1-3; weak D call: TRBD1 (6 bases). Germline V gives CDR1 SGHVS, CDR2 FQNEAQ. The CDR3 has 17 amino acids. V was cut by 4 bases and J by 6 bases, with 22 bases left in between. This CDR3 is CASSSTHGDRLINTIYF. Here the CDR3 DNA reads TGTGCCAGCAGCTCAACCCATGGAGACAGGTTGATAAACACCATATATTTT.

The chain uses TRBV7-3 and TRBJ2-2; 8 bases map to TRBD1. J gave up 4 bases and V 2 bases, and 6 bases lay outside the gene matches. Germline values: CDR1 SGHTA, CDR2 FQGTGA. This CDR3 contains 16 residues. The CDR3: CASSLGQGASTGELFF. The CDR3 DNA reads TGTGCCAGCAGCTTAGGCCAGGGGGCGAGCACCGGGGAGCTGTTTTTT.

The genes are TRBV15 and TRBJ2-1; D might be TRBD1 (6 bases). This CDR3 contains 17 residues. CDR1 and CDR2 from the germline V gene are LNHNV and YYDKDF (reference sequence). V lost 4 bases to trimming and J lost 1 base, with 17 bases between them. The CDR3 DNA sequence: TGTGCCACCAGCACACTTCCGGGACAAGCATCCTACAATGAGCAGTTCTTC. The encoded protein is CATSTLPGQASYNEQFF.

This clone showed up just a few times. The CDR3 DNA reads as TGTGCCAGCCGCCGCGATGGGGCAGACGACACTGAAGCTTTCTTT. Translation gives CASRRDGADDTEAFF. This sequence joins TRBV11-2 and TRBJ1-1; a possible D gene is TRBD1 (5 bases). CDR1 and CDR2 (germline): SGHAT, FQNNGV. The CDR3 totals 15 residues. V was shortened by 8 bases and J by 3 bases, with 19 bases between the two germline ends.

This sequence joins TRBV13 and TRBJ2-3; 11 bases fit TRBD2. This CDR3 spans 15 amino acids. The ends lost 1 base at V and 9 bases at J; junction bases unmatched: 6. Germline V gene lookup returns CDR1 PRHDT and CDR2 FYEKMQ (reference sequence). CDR3 region: CASSLEIAGGPTQYF. The CDR3 bases are TGTGCCAGCAGCTTAGAAATAGCGGGAGGGCCGACGCAGTATTTT.